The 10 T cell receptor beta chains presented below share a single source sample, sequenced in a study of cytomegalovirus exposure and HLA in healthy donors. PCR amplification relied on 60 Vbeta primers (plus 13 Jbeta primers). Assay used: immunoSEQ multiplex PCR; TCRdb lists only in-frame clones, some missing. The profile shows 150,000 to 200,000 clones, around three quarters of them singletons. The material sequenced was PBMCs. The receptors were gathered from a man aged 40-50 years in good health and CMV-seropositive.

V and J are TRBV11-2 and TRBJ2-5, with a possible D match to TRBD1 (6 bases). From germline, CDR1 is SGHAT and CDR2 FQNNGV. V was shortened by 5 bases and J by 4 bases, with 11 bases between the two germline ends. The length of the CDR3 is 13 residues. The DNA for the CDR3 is TGTGCCAGCAGCCAGGGGTGGGGAGAGACCCAGTACTTC. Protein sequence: CASSQGWGETQYF.

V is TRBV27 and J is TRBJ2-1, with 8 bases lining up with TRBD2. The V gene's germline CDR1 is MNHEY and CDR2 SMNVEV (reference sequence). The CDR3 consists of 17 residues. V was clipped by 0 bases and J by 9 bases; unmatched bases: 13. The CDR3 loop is CASSLSLVGLASSEQFF. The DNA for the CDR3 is TGTGCCAGCAGTTTATCTCTAGTAGGACTAGCAAGCAGTGAGCAGTTCTTC.

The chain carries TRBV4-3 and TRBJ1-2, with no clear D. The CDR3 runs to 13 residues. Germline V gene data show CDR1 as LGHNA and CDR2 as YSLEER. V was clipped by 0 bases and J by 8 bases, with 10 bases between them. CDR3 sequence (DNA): TGCGCCAGCAGCCAAGACCCCACAGACGGCTACACCTTC. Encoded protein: CASSQDPTDGYTF.

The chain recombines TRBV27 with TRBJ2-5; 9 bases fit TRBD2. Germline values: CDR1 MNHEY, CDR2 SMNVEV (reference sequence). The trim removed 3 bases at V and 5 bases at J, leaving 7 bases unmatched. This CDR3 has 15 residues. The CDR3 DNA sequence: TGTGCCAGCAGTTTCTCTAGCGGACTAGCGGAGACCCAGTACTTC. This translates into CASSFSSGLAETQYF.

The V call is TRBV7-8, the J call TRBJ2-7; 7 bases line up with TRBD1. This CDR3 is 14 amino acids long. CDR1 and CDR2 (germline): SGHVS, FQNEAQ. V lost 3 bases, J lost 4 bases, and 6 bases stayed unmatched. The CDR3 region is CASSLRGHSYEQYF. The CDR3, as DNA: TGTGCCAGCAGCTTGAGGGGGCACAGTTACGAGCAGTACTTC. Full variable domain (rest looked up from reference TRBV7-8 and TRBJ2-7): GAGVSQSPRYKVAKRGQDVALRCDPISGHVSLFWYQQALGQGPEFLTYFQNEAQLDKSGLPSDRFFAERPEGSVSTLKIQRTQQEDSAVYLCASSLRGHSYEQYFGPGTRLTVT.

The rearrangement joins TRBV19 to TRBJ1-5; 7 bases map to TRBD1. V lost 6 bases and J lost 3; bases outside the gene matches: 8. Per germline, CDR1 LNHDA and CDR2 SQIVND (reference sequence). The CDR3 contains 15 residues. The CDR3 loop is CASSPIDRVNQPQHF. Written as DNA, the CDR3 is TGTGCCAGTAGCCCCATCGACAGGGTCAATCAGCCCCAGCATTTT. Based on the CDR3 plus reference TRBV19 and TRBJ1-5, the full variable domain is DGGITQSPKYLFRKEGQNVTLSCEQNLNHDAMYWYRQDPGQGLRLIYYSQIVNDFQKGDIAEGYSVSREKKESFPLTVTSAQKNPTAFYLCASSPIDRVNQPQHFGDGTRLSIL.

In nucleotides, the CDR3 is TGTGCCAGCACCCGGACAGGGGGCACCGGGGAGCTGTTTTTT. Translation gives CASTRTGGTGELFF. The chain links TRBV7-2 to TRBJ2-2; 10 positions agree with TRBD1. The CDR3 consists of 14 residues. Germline CDR1 reads SGHTA; CDR2 reads FQGNSA. The trim removed 7 bases at V and 4 bases at J, leaving 3 bases unmatched.

In nucleotides, the CDR3 is TGTGCCAGCAGCTTAGGGCAGATTAATGAAAAACTGTTTTTT. Protein sequence: CASSLGQINEKLFF. The chain recombines TRBV7-9 with TRBJ1-4, with D hard to call. With 1 base removed from V and 4 bases from J, the gap between germline ends came to 7 bases. The CDR3 runs 14 residues. CDR1 and CDR2 from the germline V gene are SEHNR and FQNEAQ (reference sequence).

DNA for the CDR3: TGTGCCAGCAATTTACAGGGCACCTATAATTCACCCCTCCACTTT. Its protein is CASNLQGTYNSPLHF. The chain joins TRBV6-1 to TRBJ1-6, with TRBD1 as a possible D gene (6 bases). The CDR3 runs 15 residues. Trimming removed 7 bases at V and 2 bases at J, with 12 bases between. Germline V CDR1 and CDR2: MNHNS, SASEGT.

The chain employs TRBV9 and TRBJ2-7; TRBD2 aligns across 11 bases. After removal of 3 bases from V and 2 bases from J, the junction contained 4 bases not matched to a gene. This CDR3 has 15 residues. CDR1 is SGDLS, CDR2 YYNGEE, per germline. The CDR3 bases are TGTGCCAGCAGCGCTACTAGCGGGGGAACCTACGAGCAGTACTTC. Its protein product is CASSATSGGTYEQYF.